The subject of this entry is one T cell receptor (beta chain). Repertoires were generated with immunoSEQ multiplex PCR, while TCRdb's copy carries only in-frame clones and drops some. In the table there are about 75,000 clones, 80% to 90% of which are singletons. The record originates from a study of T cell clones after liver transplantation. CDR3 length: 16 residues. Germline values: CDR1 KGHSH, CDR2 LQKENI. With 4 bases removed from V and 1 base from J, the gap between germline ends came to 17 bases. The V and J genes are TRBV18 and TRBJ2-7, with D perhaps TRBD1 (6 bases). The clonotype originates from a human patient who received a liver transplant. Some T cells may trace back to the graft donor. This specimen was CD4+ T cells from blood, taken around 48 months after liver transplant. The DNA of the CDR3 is TGTGCCAGCTCACGGGGCACAGGGCTCCTTTCCTACGAGCAGTACTTC. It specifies CASSRGTGLLSYEQYF.